The clone carrying this TCR beta chain was observed a handful of times. Per the study methods: Researchers report that nucleated cell counts were estimated from reference gene primer amplification. Sequencing was performed with immunoSEQ multiplex PCR; in TCRdb, only in-frame clones are kept and a portion is missing. V and J calls and clone size follow that table, whereas D and trimming were derived from the DNA. The sample shows 30,000 or so clones, about 91% of them seen only once. The sample is drawn from a study of blood T cell repertoires in COVID-19. Study in general: Collection of acute and convalescent COVID-19 samples took place in the United States, Italy and Spain. PBMCs, B-cell-depleted T cells, or T cells provided the cDNA or gDNA that made up the material.

The CDR3 length is 12 residues. Germline V gene lookup returns CDR1 MDHEN and CDR2 SYDVKM. Trimming cost V 7 bases and J 6 bases, with 10 bases left between them. The sequencing input was peripheral blood. The chain combines TRBV28 with TRBJ1-5, with D unclear. The receptor's source is a human donor in a cohort sampled during active COVID-19. The CDR3 DNA is TGTGCCAGCACGCCGGGGTTTCAGCCCCAGCATTTT. Its translation is CASTPGFQPQHF.